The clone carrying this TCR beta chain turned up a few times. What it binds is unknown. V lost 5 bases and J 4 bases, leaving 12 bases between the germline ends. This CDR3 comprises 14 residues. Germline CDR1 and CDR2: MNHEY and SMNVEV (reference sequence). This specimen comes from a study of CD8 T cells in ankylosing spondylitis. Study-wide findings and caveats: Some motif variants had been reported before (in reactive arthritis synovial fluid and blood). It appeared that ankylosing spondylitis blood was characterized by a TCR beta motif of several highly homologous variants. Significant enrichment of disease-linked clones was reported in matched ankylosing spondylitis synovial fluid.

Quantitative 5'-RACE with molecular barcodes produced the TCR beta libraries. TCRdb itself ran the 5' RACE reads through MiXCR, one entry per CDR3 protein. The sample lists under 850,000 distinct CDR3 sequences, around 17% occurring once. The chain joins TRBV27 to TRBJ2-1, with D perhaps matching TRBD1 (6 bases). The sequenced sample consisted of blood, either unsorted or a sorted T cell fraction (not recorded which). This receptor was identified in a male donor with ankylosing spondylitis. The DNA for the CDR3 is TGTGCCAGCAGTCCGGACAGTTTATACAATGAGCAGTTCTTC. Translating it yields CASSPDSLYNEQFF.